Following are 6 T cell receptor beta chains from one sample sequenced in a study of blood T cell repertoires in COVID-19 (dated by TCRdb to the early 2020s). The method was the immunoSEQ multiplex PCR assay. Not all clones reach the TCRdb copy of this immuneACCESS table, which keeps in-frame sequences only. Checked studies attribute under half of the gap to unresolved V genes and leave the rest unexplained. Within this sample are some 450,000 clones, with approximately 90% of them counted one time only. The top ten clones comprise more than 0.7% of the sample. The sequenced sample was peripheral blood. All receptors come from a man aged 18-30 years with COVID-19, enrolled during active disease.

This chain joins TRBV19 and TRBJ1-5, with D possibly matching TRBD1 (6 bases). Germline lookup yields CDR1 LNHDA and CDR2 SQIVND (reference sequence). Trimming cost V 4 bases and J 2 bases, with 15 bases left between them. The CDR3 runs to 16 residues. The DNA for the CDR3 is TGTGCCAGTAGTACCCGGGACACCATGGGCAATCAGCCCCAGCATTTT. Translation gives CASSTRDTMGNQPQHF.

The V call is TRBV18, the J call TRBJ2-5; D is uncertain. The CDR3 has 14 amino acids. Trimming took off 1 base at V and 5 bases at J, with 11 bases between the two ends. CDR1 KGHSH and CDR2 LQKENI come from the germline V gene. The DNA for the CDR3 is TGTGCCAGCTCACCACTCGAGGTGGCGGAGACCCAGTACTTC. Translation: CASSPLEVAETQYF.

The chain couples TRBV7-9 to TRBJ2-1; 7 bases are shared with TRBD1. Trimming cost V 4 bases and J 8 bases; bases outside gene matches: 11. The CDR3 has 15 amino acids. The germline gives CDR1 SEHNR, CDR2 FQNEAQ (reference sequence). The CDR3 here is CASSSHPKGADEQFF. CDR3 nucleotide sequence: TGTGCCAGCAGCTCACATCCAAAGGGGGCGGATGAGCAGTTCTTC. The full variable domain, rest sourced from reference TRBV7-9 and TRBJ2-1, is DTGVSQNPRHKITKRGQNVTFRCDPISEHNRLYWYRQTLGQGPEFLTYFQNEAQLEKSRLLSDRFSAERPKGSFSTLEIQRTEQGDSAMYLCASSSHPKGADEQFFGPGTRLTVL.

J is TRBJ2-7 and V is TRBV11-3; no clear D gene. Trimming removed 0 bases at V and 2 bases at J, with 11 bases between. The CDR3 is 15 residues long. CDR1 and CDR2 (germline): SGHNT, YENEEA. CDR3 DNA sequence: TGTGCCAGCAGCTTAGATCCTGGCAGGCCCTACGAGCAGTACTTC. It encodes CASSLDPGRPYEQYF.

The chain carries TRBV19 and TRBJ2-1; TRBD2 agrees at 12 bases. The junction had 9 bases not matched to a gene; V was cut back by 6 bases and J by 9 bases. The germline gives CDR1 LNHDA, CDR2 SQIVND (reference sequence). This CDR3 has 15 residues. Here the CDR3 reads CASRASGGAGPEQFF. The CDR3, as DNA: TGTGCCAGTAGGGCTAGCGGGGGGGCCGGTCCTGAGCAGTTCTTC.

The V and J genes are TRBV7-3 and TRBJ2-1, with TRBD2 identical over 8 bases. The CDR3 is 14 residues long. Trimming removed 0 bases from V and 9 bases from J; junction bases left unmatched: 4. Per the germline V gene, CDR1 is SGHTA and CDR2 is FQGTGA. CDR3 loop: CASSLTAGVVEQFF. CDR3 bases: TGTGCCAGCAGCTTAACAGCGGGAGTGGTTGAGCAGTTCTTC.